These 8 T cell receptor beta chains came from one sample sequenced in a study of metastatic and nonmetastatic thyroid tumors. Among the patients, none had received any treatment before thyroid surgery. TCRdb reassembled clones from the PCR reads with MiXCR. The top ten clones hold more than 9.5% of a sample with roughly 6,400 clones, around 15% of them seen once. Material for sequencing was tumor tissue. The receptors derive from a male donor with papillary thyroid cancer or a benign thyroid nodule (not recorded which). Some clones in this sample may be carry-over from other donors' samples.

The chain links TRBV7-6 to TRBJ2-3; D remains ambiguous. The length of the CDR3 is 14 residues. The germline gives CDR1 SGHVS, CDR2 FNYEAQ. V dropped 5 bases and J dropped 4 bases, with 13 bases sitting between them. CDR3 amino acids: CASSPSASPDTQYF. CDR3 bases: TGTGCCAGCAGCCCCTCTGCCAGTCCAGATACGCAGTATTTT.

The chain recombines TRBV6-2 or TRBV6-3 with TRBJ1-1, with D maybe TRBD1 (5 bases). Per the germline V gene, CDR1 is MNHEY and CDR2 is SVGEGT. The CDR3 totals 14 residues. Trimming stripped 6 bases from V and 0 bases from J, with 11 bases between. CDR3 nucleotides: TGTGCCAGCAGCTCAGACAGTATGAACACTGAAGCTTTCTTT. Protein product: CASSSDSMNTEAFF.

By share, this clone counts as medium-sized. The chain is built from TRBV20-1 and TRBJ2-5; D not certain. This CDR3 spans 12 amino acids. CDR1 is DFQATT, CDR2 SNEGSKA, per germline (reference sequence). With 3 bases removed from V and 2 bases from J, the gap between germline ends came to 7 bases. The CDR3 is CSARGFQETQYF. In DNA form, the CDR3 reads TGCAGTGCTAGGGGGTTTCAAGAGACCCAGTACTTC.

A word on this clone: The junction does not match germline at one end; this may be a read error. The chain joins TRBV20-1 to TRBJ2-1; maybe TRBD2 (5 bases). CDR3 length: 17 residues. Per the germline V gene, CDR1 is DFQATT and CDR2 is SNEGSKA (reference sequence). CDR3 sequence reads: CGARDRERGTTSAEQFF. Written as DNA, the CDR3 is TGCGGTGCTAGAGATAGGGAGCGTGGTACTACATCCGCTGAGCAGTTCTTC.

The chain has TRBV6-2 or TRBV6-3 and TRBJ2-3, with D possibly matching TRBD1 (5 bases). V was pared by 0 bases and J by 3 bases, with 13 bases between. This CDR3 has 16 amino acids. The germline CDR1 and CDR2 sequences are MNHEY and SVGEGT. DNA for the CDR3: TGTGCCAGCAGTTACTCGATCCAGGGTCCGACAGATACGCAGTATTTT. Amino acid sequence: CASSYSIQGPTDTQYF.

This clone was counted a few times. The chain recombines TRBV12-5 with TRBJ2-7; D is uncertain. The CDR3 has 13 amino acids. V was clipped by 0 bases and J by 1 base, with 4 bases between them. CDR1 is LGHNT and CDR2 is FRNRAP in the germline V gene. This CDR3 is CASGLVGSYEQYF. In DNA form, the CDR3 reads TGTGCTAGTGGTTTGGTAGGATCCTACGAGCAGTACTTC.

The rearrangement uses TRBV11-2 and TRBJ2-1; TRBD2 aligns across 10 bases. The CDR3 consists of 17 residues. Germline V lookup: CDR1 SGHAT, CDR2 FQNNGV. The V and J ends lost 6 bases and 5 bases, in that order; junction bases with no gene match: 13. The CDR3: CASRRSSGGAVNNEQFF. The CDR3 nucleotides are TGTGCCAGCAGGAGGTCGAGCGGGGGGGCTGTGAACAATGAGCAGTTCTTC.

The chain is built from TRBV6-5 and TRBJ2-5; no definite D call. From germline, CDR1 is MNHEY and CDR2 SVGAGI. Trimming cost V 5 bases and J 4 bases, with 14 bases left between them. This CDR3 has 14 amino acids. The CDR3 sequence: CASSTPVTGETQYF. In DNA form, the CDR3 reads TGTGCCAGCAGTACCCCAGTAACCGGAGAGACCCAGTACTTC.